Each of the 8 T cell receptor beta chains below was sequenced from the same sample in a study of T cell responses to AZD1222 COVID-19 vaccine. Produced via immunoSEQ multiplex PCR; TCRdb's table is partial and in-frame only. The data hold fewer than 150,000 clones, with over 65% observed a single time. The sequences come from peripheral blood, collected on day 0 of AZD1222 vaccination. The origin of the receptors is an adult in good health.

The chain carries TRBV28 and TRBJ2-6, with a weak D call TRBD2 (6 bases). The CDR3 runs 15 residues. V lost 11 bases to trimming and J lost 1 base, with 15 bases between them. Germline CDR1 is MDHEN and CDR2 is SYDVKM. CDR3: CASMPRGSGANVLTF. The CDR3 DNA reads TGTGCCTCAATGCCTCGGGGGTCTGGGGCCAACGTCCTGACTTTC. Full variable domain (missing parts from reference TRBV28 and TRBJ2-6): DVKVTQSSRYLVKRTGEKVFLECVQDMDHENMFWYRQDPGLGLRLIYFSYDVKMKEKGDIPEGYSVSREKKERFSLILESASTNQTSMYLCASMPRGSGANVLTFGAGSRLTVL.

This chain links TRBV7-2 with TRBJ1-2, with 8 nucleotides matching TRBD1. Trimming cost V 5 bases and J 5 bases; bases outside gene matches: 7. CDR1 is SGHTA and CDR2 is FQGNSA in the germline V gene. The CDR3 is made up of 14 amino acids. The CDR3 here is CASSHGDRGYGYTF. The CDR3 DNA follows: TGTGCCAGCAGCCACGGCGACAGGGGATATGGCTACACCTTC.

The chain has TRBV5-4 and TRBJ2-2; D perhaps matches TRBD1 (6 bases). Germline V CDR1 and CDR2: SGHNT, YYREEE (reference sequence). The CDR3 contains 15 residues. Trimming took off 4 bases at V and 5 bases at J, with 15 bases between the two ends. In DNA, the CDR3 is TGTGCCAGCAGCCTTACAGGGAGTGGGACCGGGGAGCTGTTTTTT. It is translated as CASSLTGSGTGELFF.

This clone was detected only a few times. The chain combines TRBV19 with TRBJ2-1; D might be TRBD2 (6 bases). The CDR3 is 13 amino acids. Germline CDR1 reads LNHDA; CDR2 reads SQIVND (reference sequence). V lost 6 bases and J 0 bases, leaving 6 bases between the germline ends. The CDR3, as DNA: TGTGCCAGTAGGCGGGACTCCTACAATGAGCAGTTCTTC. Residues: CASRRDSYNEQFF.

This chain uses TRBV4-1 with TRBJ2-3; 8 bases agree with TRBD1. The CDR3 consists of 16 residues. Germline V CDR1 and CDR2: MGHRA, YSYEKL. The ends lost 3 bases at V and 3 bases at J; junction bases unmatched: 8. The CDR3 is CASSHMGQESTDTQYF. CDR3 in DNA: TGCGCCAGCAGCCACATGGGACAGGAGTCGACAGATACGCAGTATTTT.

This clone was seen only once. V is TRBV25-1 and J is TRBJ1-6; TRBD1 is a possible D gene (6 bases). V was clipped by 5 bases and J by 7 bases, with 9 bases between them. The CDR3 runs to 13 residues. Germline loops: CDR1 MGHDK, CDR2 SYGVNS. The CDR3 spells CASSQGFNSPLHF. The DNA for the CDR3 is TGTGCCAGCAGTCAGGGGTTCAATTCACCCCTCCACTTT.

This chain connects TRBV2 to TRBJ2-3; TRBD1 aligns across 11 bases. The CDR3 sequence is 15 residues long. The junction had 6 bases not matched to a gene; V was cut back by 5 bases and J by 5 bases. Germline lookup yields CDR1 SNHLY and CDR2 FYNNEI. CDR3 sequence reads: CASSFRTGGLDTQYF. DNA for the CDR3: TGTGCCAGCAGTTTTCGGACAGGGGGCTTAGATACGCAGTATTTT.

This clone was counted once. The V and J genes are TRBV5-1 and TRBJ1-1; D unresolved. The CDR3 totals 14 residues. Trimming removed 0 bases at V and 0 bases at J, with 6 bases between. Germline lookup yields CDR1 SGHRS and CDR2 YFSETQ. The CDR3 bases are TGCGCCAGCAGCTTGGAGGGAATGAACACTGAAGCTTTCTTT. It specifies CASSLEGMNTEAFF.